This T cell receptor beta chain was captured in a study of persistence of HIV-infected CD4 T cells (dated by TCRdb to the early 2020s). With regard to the full study: The median time participants had been on suppressive ART was about eight years. Peripheral blood samples of up to about 200 mL were collected at multiple time points, except for a couple of participants, who underwent leukapheresis at a single time point. CMV- and HIV-1 Gag-responding CD4+ T cells were isolated from ART-treated individuals so that antigen-driven clonal expansion of HIV-1-infected cells could be examined. TCRbeta sequencing assessed the clonality of all cells in each sorted population, while proviral sequencing assessed the clonality of infected cells. The TCR cluster analysis across participants included 8 participants for CMV and roughly seven participants for Gag. Points the paper makes about the study in general: Only a small number of individuals took part in the study, and only a limited range of antigens was tested. Enrichment of degenerate expanded CDR3beta sequences was found in antigen-responding cells, suggesting convergent selection of CD4+ responses to CMV and Gag. Bulk TCR analyses could not be limited to the rare CMV-responding cells that actually contained HIV-1 proviruses. Within the same sorted populations, TCR oligoclonality correlated with proviral oligoclonality. TCRbeta richness in CMV- and Gag-responding cells was significantly lower than in anti-CD3/anti-CD28-responding cells; CMV-responding cells had higher oligoclonality than CD3/CD28-stimulated and Gag-responding cells.

The immunoSEQ hsTCRB assay version 4, run in survey mode, was used to sequence TCRbeta repertoires from genomic DNA. For TCRbeta sequencing, genomic DNA was diluted to approximately 9.6 ng/uL, and up to roughly 1 ug was used per sample. Per the source publication's procedure: TCRbeta data analysis was done in ImmunoSeq Analyzer 3.0, and diversity was calculated on productive nucleotide rearrangements. Lower-bound TCR diversity was estimated with the improved Chao index, and clonality with the Gini coefficient using the Immunarch R package. Nucleotide rearrangements that differed but encoded the same CDR3beta amino acid sequence were counted as separate clonotypes. TCRbeta sequences significantly enriched in antigen-responding cells relative to anti-CD3/anti-CD28-activated cells were identified by differential abundance analysis. GLIPH2 clustered TCRs by predicted peptide-MHC specificity, both within individual participants and across merged participant data sets. Here the immuneACCESS table is served through TCRdb, limited to in-frame sequences with V and J called. Missing clones are a known gap in these copies; in checked studies unresolved V genes cover under half, and the rest lacks a known reason. V and J calls and clone size come straight from that table; D and trimming were deduced from the DNA. The sample data list tens of thousands of clones, and approximately 79% of these were observed just once. The top ten clonotypes cover around 1.8% of the sample.

According to the germline V gene (reference sequence), CDR1 reads LGHDT and CDR2 reads YNNKEL. Trimming at the junction amounts to 1 base on V and 2 bases on J, and the germline ends lie 11 bases apart. Counted from cysteine to phenylalanine, this CDR3 has 15 amino acids. Only CDR3 DNA remains: 45 bases, in frame from the first base. As to this clone: Its antigen remains undetermined. Per-base qualities were not stored, and no clone one base away is much larger.

The treatment or condition label, as the study defines it: suppressive antiretroviral therapy. A pool of overlapping HIV-1 Gag 15-mer peptides, at 1 ug per peptide per mL, was used to stimulate the cells. Responding CD4+ T cells were sorted by upregulation of both CD40 ligand and CD69. Participants were HIV-1-infected adults who started suppressive ART during chronic infection. Participants had undetectable plasma HIV-1 RNA below 50 copies/mL for at least 4 years. To be included, a participant needed positive CMV serology and a CD4+ T cell count above 400 cells/uL. Before stimulation, PBMCs were isolated using density centrifugation and then depleted of CD8+ T cells. For 18 hours, the CD8-depleted PBMCs were stimulated with anti-CD28/CD49d costimulation, a CD40-blocking antibody, and enfuvirtide to prevent new infections. Cell sorting was done on a Beckman Coulter MoFlo Legacy or XDP sorter, and dead cells were excluded with propidium iodide. Genomic DNA was extracted with the QIAamp DNA Mini Kit for samples above one million cells, otherwise with the Quick-DNA Microprep Kit.

Rearrangement joined TRBV3-1 (or the pseudogene TRBV3-2) to TRBJ1-1; TRBD1 is a possible D gene, resting on 5 matching bases. This material consisted of CD4+ T cells sorted from PBMCs after approximately 19-hour stimulation, taken from a patient who received antiretroviral therapy. Per the publication, the cell subset or site label means: CD40L+CD69+ CD4 T cells responding to HIV-1 Gag peptides. This sequence was found in an adult man with HIV who was CMV-seropositive. This receptor carries the CDR3 CASSQGRGPNTEAFF. In nucleotides, the sequence is TGTGCCAGCAGCCAAGGGCGGGGACCTAACACTGAAGCTTTCTTT.